This note documents a single T cell receptor (beta chain) sequence. The antigen remains undetermined. V was clipped by 3 bases and J by 7 bases, with 15 bases between them. This CDR3 region has 13 residues. The V gene's germline CDR1 is SQVTM and CDR2 ANQGSEA. The record originates from a study of siplizumab effects on memory and regulatory T cells. Study-wide findings and caveats: The study found naive T cells seemingly more diverse than memory cells and seemingly major alloresponse contributors.

Clones were sequenced by immunoSEQ multiplex PCR, and TCRdb holds only the in-frame ones, with some missing. The sample lists about 110,000 clones; just over 90% were seen once. The source of this sequence is a human donor in good health. The sample consisted of Tregs sorted from blood. The chain uses TRBV29-1 and TRBJ1-2; D may be TRBD1 (5 bases). The CDR3 sequence: CSVDEGRWGGYTF. DNA of the CDR3: TGCAGCGTTGACGAGGGGAGGTGGGGTGGCTACACCTTC.